This T cell receptor beta chain came from a study of T-cell reconstitution after alpha-beta-depleted transplantation in children. V dropped 5 bases and J dropped 5; count of bases not matched to a gene: 6. CDR1 is SGHTA, CDR2 FQGNSA, per germline. This CDR3 spans 14 amino acids. Researchers prepared the TCRbeta library using unique molecular identifiers, the study reports. TCRdb recomputed calls from the PCR reads with MiXCR, one row per CDR3 protein. Of about 500,000 distinct CDR3 sequences detected, approximately 30% appear once; the ten largest clones hold 2% to 2.5%. The receptor's source is a human donor who donated a stem cell graft to a child with aplastic anemia. This sample comprised PBMCs from the stem cell graft donor, obtained from the stem cell graft. The chain employs TRBV7-2 and TRBJ2-4; 7 bases match TRBD1. The chain's CDR3 is CASSPDREQNIQYF. Here the CDR3 DNA reads TGTGCCAGCAGCCCAGACAGGGAGCAAAACATTCAGTACTTC. The full variable domain, in which reference TRBV7-2 and TRBJ2-4 provide the parts outside the CDR3, is GAGVSQSPSNKVTEKGKDVELRCDPISGHTALYWYRQSLGQGLEFLIYFQGNSAPDKSGLPSDRFSAERTGGSVSTLTIQRTQQEDSAVYLCASSPDREQNIQYFGAGTRLSVL.